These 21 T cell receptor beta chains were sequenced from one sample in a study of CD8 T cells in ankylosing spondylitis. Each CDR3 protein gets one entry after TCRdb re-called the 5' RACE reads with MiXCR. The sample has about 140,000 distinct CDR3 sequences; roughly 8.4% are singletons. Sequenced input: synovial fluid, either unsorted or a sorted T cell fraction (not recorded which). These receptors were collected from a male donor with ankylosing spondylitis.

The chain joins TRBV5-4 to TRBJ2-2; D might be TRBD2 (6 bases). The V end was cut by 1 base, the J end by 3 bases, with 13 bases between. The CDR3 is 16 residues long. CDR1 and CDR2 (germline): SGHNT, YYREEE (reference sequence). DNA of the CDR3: TGTGCCAGCAGCTTGTGGACGGGAGAAGACACCGGGGAGCTGTTTTTT. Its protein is CASSLWTGEDTGELFF.

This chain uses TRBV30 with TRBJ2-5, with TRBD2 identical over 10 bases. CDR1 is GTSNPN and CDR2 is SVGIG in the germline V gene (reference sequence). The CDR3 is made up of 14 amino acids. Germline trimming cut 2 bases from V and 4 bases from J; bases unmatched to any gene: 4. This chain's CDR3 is CAWSSLAGGETQYF. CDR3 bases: TGTGCCTGGAGTTCTTTAGCGGGGGGAGAGACCCAGTACTTC.

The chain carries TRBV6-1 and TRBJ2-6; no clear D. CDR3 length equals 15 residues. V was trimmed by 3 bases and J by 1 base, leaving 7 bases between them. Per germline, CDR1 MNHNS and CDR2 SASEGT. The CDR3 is CASSDIWSGANVLTF. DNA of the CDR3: TGTGCCAGCAGTGATATCTGGTCTGGGGCCAACGTCCTGACTTTC.

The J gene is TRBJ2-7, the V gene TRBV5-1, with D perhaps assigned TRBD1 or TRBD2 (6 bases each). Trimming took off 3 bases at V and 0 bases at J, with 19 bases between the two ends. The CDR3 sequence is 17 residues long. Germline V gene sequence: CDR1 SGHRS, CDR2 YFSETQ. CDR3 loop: CASSWGVGTTSSYEQYF. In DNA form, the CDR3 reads TGCGCCAGCAGCTGGGGGGTCGGGACAACAAGCTCCTACGAGCAGTACTTC.

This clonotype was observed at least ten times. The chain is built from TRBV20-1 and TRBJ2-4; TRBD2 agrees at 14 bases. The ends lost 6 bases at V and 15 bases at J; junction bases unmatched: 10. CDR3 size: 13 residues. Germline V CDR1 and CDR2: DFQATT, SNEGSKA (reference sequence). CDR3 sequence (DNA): TGCAGTGCGGTGACTAGCGGGGGGGGCCTACCGTACTTC. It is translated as CSAVTSGGGLPYF.

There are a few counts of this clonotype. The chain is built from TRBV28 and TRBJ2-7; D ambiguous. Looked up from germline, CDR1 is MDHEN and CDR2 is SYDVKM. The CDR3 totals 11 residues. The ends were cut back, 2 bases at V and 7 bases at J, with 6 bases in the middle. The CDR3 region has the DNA TGTGCCAGCAGTTTAACCAGGGAGCAGTACTTC. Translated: CASSLTREQYF.

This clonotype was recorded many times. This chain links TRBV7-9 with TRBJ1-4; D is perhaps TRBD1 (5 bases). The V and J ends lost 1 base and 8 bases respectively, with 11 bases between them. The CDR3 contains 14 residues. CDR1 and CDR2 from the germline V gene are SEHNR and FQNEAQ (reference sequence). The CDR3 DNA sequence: TGTGCCAGCAGCTTAGTCAGGGAAAACGAAAAACTGTTTTTT. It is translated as CASSLVRENEKLFF.

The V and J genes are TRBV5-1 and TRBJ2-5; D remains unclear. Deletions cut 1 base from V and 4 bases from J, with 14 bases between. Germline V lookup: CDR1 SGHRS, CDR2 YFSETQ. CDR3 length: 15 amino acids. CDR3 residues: CASSLIPGLLETQYF. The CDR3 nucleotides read TGCGCCAGCAGCTTGATTCCTGGGCTACTAGAGACCCAGTACTTC. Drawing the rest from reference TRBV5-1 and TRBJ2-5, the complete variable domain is KAGVTQTPRYLIKTRGQQVTLSCSPISGHRSVSWYQQTPGQGLQFLFEYFSETQRNKGNFPGRFSGRQFSNSRSEMNVSTLELGDSALYLCASSLIPGLLETQYFGPGTRLLVL.

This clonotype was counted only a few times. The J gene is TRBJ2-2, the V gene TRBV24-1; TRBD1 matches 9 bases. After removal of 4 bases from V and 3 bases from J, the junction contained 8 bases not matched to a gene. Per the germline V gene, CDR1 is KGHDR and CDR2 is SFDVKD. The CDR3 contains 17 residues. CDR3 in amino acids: CATSDPQGAVDTGELFF. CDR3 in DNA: TGTGCCACCAGTGACCCACAGGGGGCGGTGGACACCGGGGAGCTGTTTTTT.

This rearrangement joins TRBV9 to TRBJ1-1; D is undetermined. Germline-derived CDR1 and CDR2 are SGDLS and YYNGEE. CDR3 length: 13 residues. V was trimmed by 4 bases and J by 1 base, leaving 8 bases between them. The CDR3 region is CASSPTTNTEAFF. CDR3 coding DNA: TGTGCCAGCAGCCCCACAACGAACACTGAAGCTTTCTTT.

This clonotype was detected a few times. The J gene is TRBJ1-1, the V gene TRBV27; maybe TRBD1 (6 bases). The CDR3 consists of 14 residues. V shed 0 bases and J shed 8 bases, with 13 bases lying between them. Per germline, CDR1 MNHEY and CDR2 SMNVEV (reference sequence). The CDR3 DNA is TGTGCCAGCAGTTTATCCCCGGGGGCCCTGGAAGCTTTCTTT. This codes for CASSLSPGALEAFF.

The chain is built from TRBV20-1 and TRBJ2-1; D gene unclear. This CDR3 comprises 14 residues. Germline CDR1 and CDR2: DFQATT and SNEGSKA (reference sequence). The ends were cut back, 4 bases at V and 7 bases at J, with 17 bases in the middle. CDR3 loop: CSATVPPGWNEQFF. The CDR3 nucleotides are TGCAGTGCTACCGTTCCCCCCGGTTGGAATGAGCAGTTCTTC.

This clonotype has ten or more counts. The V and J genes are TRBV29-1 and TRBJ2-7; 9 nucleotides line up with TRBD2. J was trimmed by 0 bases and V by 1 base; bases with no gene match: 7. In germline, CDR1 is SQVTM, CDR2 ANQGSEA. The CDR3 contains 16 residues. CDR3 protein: CSVEAGGTSTSYEQYF. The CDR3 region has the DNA TGCAGCGTTGAAGCCGGCGGGACTAGCACCTCCTACGAGCAGTACTTC.

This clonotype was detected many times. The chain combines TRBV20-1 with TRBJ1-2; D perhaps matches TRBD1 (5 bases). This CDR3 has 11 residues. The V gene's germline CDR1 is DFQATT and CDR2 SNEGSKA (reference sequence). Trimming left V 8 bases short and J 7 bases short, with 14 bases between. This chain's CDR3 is CSTWGNSGYTF. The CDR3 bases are TGCAGTACCTGGGGGAATTCTGGCTACACCTTC.

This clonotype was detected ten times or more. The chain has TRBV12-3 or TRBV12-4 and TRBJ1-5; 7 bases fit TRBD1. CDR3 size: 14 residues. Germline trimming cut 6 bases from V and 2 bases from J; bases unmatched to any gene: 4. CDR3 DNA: TGTGCCAGCAGACACACAGGGGGCAATCAGCCCCAGCATTTT. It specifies CASRHTGGNQPQHF.

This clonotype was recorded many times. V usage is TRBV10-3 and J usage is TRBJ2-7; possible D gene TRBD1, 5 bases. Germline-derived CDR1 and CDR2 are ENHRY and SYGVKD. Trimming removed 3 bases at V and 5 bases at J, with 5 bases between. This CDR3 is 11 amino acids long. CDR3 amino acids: CAISEGDEQYF. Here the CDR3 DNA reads TGTGCCATCAGTGAAGGGGACGAGCAGTACTTC.

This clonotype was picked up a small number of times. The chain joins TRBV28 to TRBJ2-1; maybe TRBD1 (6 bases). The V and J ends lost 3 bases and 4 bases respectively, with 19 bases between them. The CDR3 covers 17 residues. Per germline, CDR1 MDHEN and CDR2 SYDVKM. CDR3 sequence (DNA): TGTGCCAGCAGTTTCAATAAAGGCAGGGGCCTATACAATGAGCAGTTCTTC. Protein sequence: CASSFNKGRGLYNEQFF.

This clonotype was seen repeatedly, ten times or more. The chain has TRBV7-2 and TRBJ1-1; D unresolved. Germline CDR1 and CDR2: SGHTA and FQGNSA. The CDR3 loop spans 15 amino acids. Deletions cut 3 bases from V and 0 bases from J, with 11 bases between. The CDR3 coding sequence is TGTGCCAGCAGCTTGGGCACATTTTTGAACACTGAAGCTTTCTTT. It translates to CASSLGTFLNTEAFF.

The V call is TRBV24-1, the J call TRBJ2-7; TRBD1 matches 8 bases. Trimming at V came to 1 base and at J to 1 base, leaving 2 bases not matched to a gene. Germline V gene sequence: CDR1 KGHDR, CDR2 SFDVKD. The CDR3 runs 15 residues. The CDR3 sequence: CATSDFTGGSYEQYF. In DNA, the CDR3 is TGTGCCACCAGTGATTTCACAGGGGGTTCCTACGAGCAGTACTTC.

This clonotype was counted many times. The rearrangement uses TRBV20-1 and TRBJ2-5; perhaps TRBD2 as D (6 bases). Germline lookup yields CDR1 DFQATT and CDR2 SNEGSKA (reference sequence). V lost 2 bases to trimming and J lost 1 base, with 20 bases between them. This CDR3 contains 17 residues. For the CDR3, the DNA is TGCAGTGCTAGAAGCGTTGGCGGGGATACTCCCCAAGAGACCCAGTACTTC. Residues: CSARSVGGDTPQETQYF.

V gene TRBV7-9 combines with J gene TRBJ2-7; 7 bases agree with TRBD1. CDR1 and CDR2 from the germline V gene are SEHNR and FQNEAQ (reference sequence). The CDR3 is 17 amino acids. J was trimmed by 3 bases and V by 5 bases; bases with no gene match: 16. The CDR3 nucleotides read TGTGCCAGCAGCCCGGCAGCGGACAGGTCATTTATCTACGAGCAGTACTTC. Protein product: CASSPAADRSFIYEQYF.